The entry that follows covers one TCR beta chain sequence. The source of the sample is a study of blood T cell repertoires in COVID-19. Produced via immunoSEQ multiplex PCR; TCRdb's table is partial and in-frame only. The table lists 250,000 to 350,000 clones, roughly 91% of them singletons. V was pared by 2 bases and J by 12 bases, with 11 bases between. CDR1 is MDHEN and CDR2 is SYDVKM in the germline V gene. The CDR3 runs 12 residues. The sample taken for sequencing was PBMCs or T cells enriched from blood (not recorded which). The receptor comes from a woman between 55 and 75 years old in a cohort exposed to, infected with or recovered from COVID-19 (not recorded which). J is TRBJ1-3 and V is TRBV28; D not resolved. The CDR3 DNA is TGTGCCAGCAGTTTAAACCCGGGTAACATATATTTT. Its translation: CASSLNPGNIYF.